This TCR beta chain emerged from a study of control samples from healthy donors and cancer patients. This clone was observed once. Libraries were prepared by immunoSEQ multiplex PCR; TCRdb keeps only in-frame clonotypes and omits some of them. The repertoire holds about 80,000 clones, with roughly 89% as singletons. The trim removed 4 bases at V and 4 bases at J, leaving 9 bases unmatched. This CDR3 region has 18 residues. From germline, CDR1 is MNHNS and CDR2 SASEGT. The receptor comes from a man aged 50 to 60 in good health. The V call is TRBV6-1, the J call TRBJ2-2; 13 positions match TRBD2. The sequencing input was blood. This CDR3 reads CASSVILAGGHGTGELFF. The CDR3 region has the DNA TGTGCCAGCAGTGTTATACTAGCGGGGGGGCACGGCACCGGGGAGCTGTTTTTT.